This TCR beta chain was captured in a study of blood T cell repertoires in COVID-19. The V end lost 5 bases, the J end lost 5 bases, and 15 bases lay between the germline ends. The CDR3 has 14 amino acids. Germline V lookup: CDR1 SGHAT, CDR2 FQNNGV. Data came from immunoSEQ multiplex PCR; TCRdb stores just in-frame clones and leaves some out. The table includes some 62,000 clones, 88% detected once. Sequenced: peripheral blood. The chain employs TRBV11-2 and TRBJ1-2; D is uncertain. The receptor was derived from a human donor in a cohort sampled during active COVID-19. The CDR3 protein is CASSPIAGSYGYTF. In DNA, the CDR3 is TGTGCCAGCAGCCCTATCGCGGGTTCTTATGGCTACACCTTC.